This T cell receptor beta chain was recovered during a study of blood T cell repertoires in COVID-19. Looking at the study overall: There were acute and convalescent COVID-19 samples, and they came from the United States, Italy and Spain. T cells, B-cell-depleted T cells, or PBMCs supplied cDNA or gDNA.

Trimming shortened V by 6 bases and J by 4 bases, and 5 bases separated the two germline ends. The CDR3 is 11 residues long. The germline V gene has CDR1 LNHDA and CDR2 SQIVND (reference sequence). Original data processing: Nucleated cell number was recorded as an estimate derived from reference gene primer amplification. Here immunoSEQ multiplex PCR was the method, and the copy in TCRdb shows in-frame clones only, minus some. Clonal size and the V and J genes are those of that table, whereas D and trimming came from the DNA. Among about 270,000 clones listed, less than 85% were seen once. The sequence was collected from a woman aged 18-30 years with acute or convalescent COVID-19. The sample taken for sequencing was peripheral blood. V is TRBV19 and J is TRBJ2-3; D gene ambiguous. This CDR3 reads CASRTADTQYF. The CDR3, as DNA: TGTGCCAGTAGAACAGCAGATACGCAGTATTTT. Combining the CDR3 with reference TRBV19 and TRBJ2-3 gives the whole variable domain DGGITQSPKYLFRKEGQNVTLSCEQNLNHDAMYWYRQDPGQGLRLIYYSQIVNDFQKGDIAEGYSVSREKKESFPLTVTSAQKNPTAFYLCASRTADTQYFGPGTRLTVL.